Described below is a single TCR beta chain sequence and its context. Its antigen is as yet unknown. The CDR3 has 13 residues. CDR1 is MDHEN, CDR2 SYDVKM, per germline. The V gene lost 8 bases and the J gene lost 4 bases, with 14 bases spanning the gap. The sample belongs to a study of T cell responses to AZD1222 COVID-19 vaccine. Generated by immunoSEQ multiplex PCR, the TCRdb table keeps only in-frame clones and is missing some. This sample carries approximately 150,000 clones, around 92% of them seen once, and the ten largest clones take roughly 2.2%. Study results and limitations: Females outnumbered males among donors, who were mostly white British; clonal diversity was possibly underestimated.

The material was peripheral blood, obtained on day 0 of AZD1222 vaccination. The chain joins TRBV28 to TRBJ1-2; weak D call: TRBD1 (6 bases). This TCR was recovered from an adult in good health. CDR3 in DNA: TGTGCCAGCGGAAAGACAGGAGCCTATGGCTACACCTTC. This codes for CASGKTGAYGYTF.